The present T cell receptor beta chain was sequenced within a study of control samples from healthy donors and cancer patients. TCRdb's table, derived via immunoSEQ multiplex PCR, lists solely in-frame clones and lacks some. The sample has 150,000 to 200,000 clones; more than 90% are singletons. This clone was observed once. The source material was blood. This receptor was identified in a man aged 25 to 40 in good health.

Here the CDR3 reads CSASTSGVSTDTQYF. The CDR3, as DNA: TGCAGTGCTAGTACTAGCGGGGTTAGCACAGATACGCAGTATTTT. The chain has TRBV20-1 and TRBJ2-3, with 10 bases aligning to TRBD2. The CDR3 is 15 amino acids. Per the germline V gene, CDR1 is DFQATT and CDR2 is SNEGSKA (reference sequence). Unmatched junction bases numbered 3, after V lost 3 bases and J lost 0 bases.